This entry concerns a single TCR beta chain. Antigen unknown. All of the donors resided in Nashville, Tennessee, and each was a Caucasian adult. The protocol was immunoSEQ multiplex PCR, while the TCRdb copy is restricted to in-frame clones and leaves out a portion. Of 1.4 million to 1.5 million clones listed, 96% are singletons. This sample was taken from a study of shared clonotypes between healthy human individuals. Study outcomes and limitations: How much donors shared clonotypes was expected to be affected by sequencing depth.

Germline V gene data show CDR1 as SGHAT and CDR2 as FQNNGV. Trimming left V 1 base short and J 3 bases short, with 10 bases between. The length of the CDR3 is 14 residues. The chain recombines TRBV11-2 with TRBJ2-7; no firm D call. This clonotype was sampled from a man aged 25-45 years in good health. The sample was naive CD4+ T cells sorted from blood. Subset in this sample: CD45RA+ positively selected. CDR3 nucleotides: TGTGCCAGCAGCTTAGTCGTGTCCCGCTACGAGCAGTACTTC. Amino acid sequence: CASSLVVSRYEQYF.